Shown below are 14 T cell receptor beta chains from a single sample sequenced in a study of T-cell memory formation after mild COVID-19. A single record per CDR3 protein comes from TCRdb applying MiXCR to the 5' RACE reads. The table records fewer than 250,000 distinct CDR3 sequences, around 26% of them present only once. The source material was PBMCs or a T cell subset sorted from them (not recorded which). Every receptor here comes from an adult woman who had mild COVID-19 (a few samples of this study predate the infection). Cell type and time point are not known.

The chain joins TRBV20-1 to TRBJ2-3; TRBD2 is a possible D gene (6 bases). The CDR3 has 14 amino acids. The germline V gene encodes CDR1 DFQATT and CDR2 SNEGSKA (reference sequence). Trimming cost V 7 bases and J 0 bases, with 14 bases left between them. CDR3 sequence: CSVVQEGSTDTQYF. The CDR3 DNA reads as TGCAGTGTGGTCCAGGAGGGTAGCACAGATACGCAGTATTTT.

This clonotype showed up just a few times. V gene TRBV9 combines with J gene TRBJ1-2, with TRBD1 matching over 8 bases. The V and J ends lost 1 base and 7 bases, in that order; junction bases with no gene match: 0. Germline V gives CDR1 SGDLS, CDR2 YYNGEE. CDR3 length: 12 residues. Here the CDR3 DNA reads TGTGCCAGCAGCGTAACAGGGGGTGGCTACACCTTC. This translates into CASSVTGGGYTF.

This clonotype has a handful of counts. CDR3 in DNA: TGTGCCAGCAGCTTAAGCCTAGCGGCGAGCACAGATACGCAGTATTTT. Its translation: CASSLSLAASTDTQYF. The chain joins TRBV7-3 to TRBJ2-3, with TRBD2 matching over 7 bases. V trimming: 1 base; J trimming: 0 bases; junction bases outside the gene matches: 4. The CDR3 sequence is 16 residues long. Germline V gene sequence: CDR1 SGHTA, CDR2 FQGTGA. Looking up the rest from reference TRBV7-3 and TRBJ2-3 gives the full variable domain: GAGVSQTPSNKVTEKGKYVELRCDPISGHTALYWYRQSLGQGPEFLIYFQGTGAADDSGLPNDRFFAVRPEGSVSTLKIQRTERGDSAVYLCASSLSLAASTDTQYFGPGTRLTVL.

There are a few counts of this clonotype. This chain links TRBV7-9 with TRBJ2-1, with a tentative D call TRBD2 (5 bases). The germline CDR1 and CDR2 sequences are SEHNR and FQNEAQ (reference sequence). V lost 5 bases and J 3 bases, leaving 17 bases between the germline ends. The CDR3 is made up of 16 amino acids. CDR3 amino acids: CASSRTGLESYNEQFF. CDR3 nucleotide sequence: TGTGCCAGCAGCCGAACTGGACTCGAGAGCTACAATGAGCAGTTCTTC.

This clonotype occurred a few times. The gene calls are TRBV4-2 and TRBJ2-7; tentatively, D is TRBD2 (5 bases). From germline, CDR1 is LGHNA and CDR2 YNFKEQ. The CDR3 runs to 15 residues. Trimming stripped 2 bases from V and 4 bases from J, with 15 bases between. The CDR3 region is CASSQTREGIYEQYF. In DNA, the CDR3 is TGTGCCAGCAGCCAAACTCGGGAAGGGATTTACGAGCAGTACTTC.

This clonotype was counted between two and nine times. DNA for the CDR3: TGTGCCAGCAGCGTAAGAGGCAGGGGGCCGAATGAGCAGTTCTTC. It codes for CASSVRGRGPNEQFF. The V and J genes are TRBV9 and TRBJ2-1; 8 positions match TRBD1. J was trimmed by 7 bases and V by 1 base; bases with no gene match: 7. The CDR3 consists of 15 residues. CDR1 is SGDLS, CDR2 YYNGEE, per germline.

The V and J genes are TRBV6-2 or TRBV6-3 and TRBJ2-1, with TRBD2 matching 8 bases. The V and J ends lost 2 bases and 2 bases, in that order; junction bases with no gene match: 11. The CDR3 has 18 residues. The germline CDR1 and CDR2 sequences are MNHEY and SVGEGT. The CDR3 sequence: CASSYPGGNAEAYNEQFF. DNA of the CDR3: TGTGCCAGCAGTTACCCGGGGGGGAACGCCGAGGCCTACAATGAGCAGTTCTTC.

This clonotype has a handful of counts. V usage is TRBV7-2 and J usage is TRBJ2-3, with TRBD1 matching 7 bases. The trim removed 3 bases at V and 2 bases at J, leaving 2 bases unmatched. The germline CDR1 and CDR2 sequences are SGHTA and FQGNSA. The CDR3 length is 14 residues. Here the CDR3 reads CASSLDRITDTQYF. CDR3 DNA: TGTGCCAGCAGCTTGGACAGGATCACAGATACGCAGTATTTT.

The chain links TRBV20-1 to TRBJ2-7; D is unresolved. The V gene lost 2 bases and the J gene lost 0 bases, with 17 bases spanning the gap. In germline, CDR1 is DFQATT, CDR2 SNEGSKA (reference sequence). CDR3 length: 16 amino acids. The CDR3 region has the DNA TGCAGTGCTAGACAAACCCGGACCGTAGCCTCCTACGAGCAGTACTTC. This codes for CSARQTRTVASYEQYF.

In its sample, this clonotype was seen once. V is TRBV7-2 and J is TRBJ2-5; perhaps TRBD2 as D (7 bases). Germline-derived CDR1 and CDR2 are SGHTA and FQGNSA. Trimming left V 1 base short and J 2 bases short, with 20 bases between. The CDR3 runs 18 residues. The CDR3 bases are TGTGCCAGCAGCTTAGAGGTCCCGCGGGGGACAATTCAAGAGACCCAGTACTTC. Its translation is CASSLEVPRGTIQETQYF.

This clonotype was found a few times. The rearrangement links TRBV18 to TRBJ1-2; D perhaps matches TRBD1 (5 bases). Trimming removed 2 bases from V and 2 bases from J, with 12 bases in between. Looked up from germline, CDR1 is KGHSH and CDR2 is LQKENI. The CDR3 is 15 amino acids. The CDR3 region has the DNA TGTGCCAGCTCACCAGGGGCAGAAATAAACTATGGCTACACCTTC. Its translation is CASSPGAEINYGYTF. The full variable domain, with the rest looked up from reference TRBV18 and TRBJ1-2, is NAGVMQNPRHLVRRRGQEARLRCSPMKGHSHVYWYRQLPEEGLKFMVYLQKENIIDESGMPKERFSAEFPKEGPSILRIQQVVRGDSAAYFCASSPGAEINYGYTFGSGTRLTVV.

The chain couples TRBV29-1 to TRBJ2-7, with 9 bases fitting TRBD1. The length of the CDR3 is 15 residues. Germline V gene sequence: CDR1 SQVTM, CDR2 ANQGSEA. V lost 0 bases to trimming and J lost 1 base; unmatched junction nucleotides: 4. CDR3 sequence: CSVEDPGTGSYEQYF. The CDR3 DNA sequence: TGCAGCGTTGAAGATCCCGGGACAGGGTCCTACGAGCAGTACTTC.

A few counts support this clonotype. J is TRBJ2-1 and V is TRBV28, with D perhaps assigned TRBD1 or TRBD2 (5 bases each). CDR1 is MDHEN and CDR2 is SYDVKM in the germline V gene. The length of the CDR3 is 17 residues. V dropped 2 bases and J dropped 7 bases, with 21 bases sitting between them. The CDR3 bases are TGTGCCAGCAGTTTAAGGGCCCCGGTTCGGGGCGGTAATGAGCAGTTCTTC. This translates into CASSLRAPVRGGNEQFF.

J is TRBJ2-7 and V is TRBV5-1, with 10 bases aligning to TRBD2. The germline V gene encodes CDR1 SGHRS and CDR2 YFSETQ. V lost 0 bases to trimming and J lost 3 bases; unmatched junction nucleotides: 3. The CDR3 covers 15 residues. CDR3 amino acids: CASSLAASGSYEQYF. DNA of the CDR3: TGCGCCAGCAGCTTGGCTGCTAGCGGGAGCTACGAGCAGTACTTC. The whole variable domain, remainder taken from reference TRBV5-1 and TRBJ2-7, is KAGVTQTPRYLIKTRGQQVTLSCSPISGHRSVSWYQQTPGQGLQFLFEYFSETQRNKGNFPGRFSGRQFSNSRSEMNVSTLELGDSALYLCASSLAASGSYEQYFGPGTRLTVT.